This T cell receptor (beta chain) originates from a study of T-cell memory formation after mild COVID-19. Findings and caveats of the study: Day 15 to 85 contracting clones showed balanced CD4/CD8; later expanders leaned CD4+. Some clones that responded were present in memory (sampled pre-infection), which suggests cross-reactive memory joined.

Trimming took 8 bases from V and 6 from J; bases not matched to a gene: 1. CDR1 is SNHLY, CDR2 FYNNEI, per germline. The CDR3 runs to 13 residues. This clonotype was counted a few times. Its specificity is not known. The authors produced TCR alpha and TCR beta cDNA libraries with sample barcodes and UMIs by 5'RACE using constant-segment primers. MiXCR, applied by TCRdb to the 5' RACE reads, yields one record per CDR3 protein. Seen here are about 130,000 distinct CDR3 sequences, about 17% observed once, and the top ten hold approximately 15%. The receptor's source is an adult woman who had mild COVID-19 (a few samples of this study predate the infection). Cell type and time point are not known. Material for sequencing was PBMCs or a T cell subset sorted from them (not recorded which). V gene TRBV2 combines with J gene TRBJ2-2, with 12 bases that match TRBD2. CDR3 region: CASGTSGSGELFF. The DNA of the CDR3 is TGTGCCAGCGGGACTAGCGGGTCCGGGGAGCTGTTTTTT.